The 14 T cell receptor beta chains below were found in one sample sequenced in a study of blood T cell repertoires in COVID-19. Data came from immunoSEQ multiplex PCR; TCRdb stores just in-frame clones and leaves some out. The sample shows some 150,000 clones, approximately 87% of them seen only once. Material: peripheral blood. These receptors originate from a man aged 50 to 59 who had recovered from COVID-19.

The chain employs TRBV7-2 and TRBJ2-7, with D possibly being TRBD1 (7 bases). V was clipped by 2 bases and J by 5 bases, with 22 bases between them. The germline gives CDR1 SGHTA, CDR2 FQGNSA. This CDR3 has 17 residues. CDR3 nucleotides: TGTGCCAGCAGCTTATTTGGGGAGGCAGGGGGTAGGGACGAGCAGTACTTC. Amino acids: CASSLFGEAGGRDEQYF.

The CDR3 coding sequence is TGTGCCTGGACCGACAGGCTTTCATATGGCTACACCTTC. This codes for CAWTDRLSYGYTF. V and J are TRBV30 and TRBJ1-2, with a weak D call TRBD1 (6 bases). V was shortened by 4 bases and J by 5 bases, with 14 bases between the two germline ends. CDR3 size: 13 residues. CDR1 and CDR2 (germline): GTSNPN, SVGIG (reference sequence). Filled out from reference TRBV30 and TRBJ1-2, the complete variable domain reads SQTIHQWPATLVQPVGSPLSLECTVEGTSNPNLYWYRQAAGRGLQLLFYSVGIGQISSEVPQNLSASRPQDRQFILSSKKLLLSDSGFYLCAWTDRLSYGYTFGSGTRLTVV.

This chain links TRBV19 with TRBJ2-5; D perhaps matches TRBD2 (5 bases). CDR3 length: 13 residues. CDR1 is LNHDA, CDR2 SQIVND, per germline (reference sequence). Trimming pared 9 bases from V and 2 bases from J, leaving 13 bases between. The CDR3 nucleotides are TGTGCCAGCTCCGGGAACCGACAAGAGACCCAGTACTTC. Translation: CASSGNRQETQYF.

This sequence joins TRBV5-4 and TRBJ2-3, with TRBD2 matching over 9 bases. Germline V lookup: CDR1 SGHNT, CDR2 YYREEE (reference sequence). The CDR3 extends over 17 amino acids. The ends lost 1 base at V and 5 bases at J; junction bases unmatched: 11. The CDR3 bases are TGTGCCAGCAGCTTGAGGCAATTAGCGGGGGCGGGAGATACGCAGTATTTT. Its translation: CASSLRQLAGAGDTQYF.

The DNA of the CDR3 is TGTGCCAGCAGCTCCGGACAGGGGGTTTTGAGCAATCAGCCCCAGCATTTT. It yields the protein CASSSGQGVLSNQPQHF. The rearrangement joins TRBV7-2 to TRBJ1-5; 10 bases are shared with TRBD1. Trimming removed 4 bases from V and 1 base from J; junction bases left unmatched: 7. The CDR3 covers 17 residues. CDR1 and CDR2 (germline): SGHTA, FQGNSA.

The rearrangement uses TRBV5-1 and TRBJ2-1; 9 bases map to TRBD2. V was clipped by 0 bases and J by 3 bases; unmatched bases: 4. Germline V gene lookup returns CDR1 SGHRS and CDR2 YFSETQ. CDR3 size: 16 residues. In DNA, the CDR3 is TGCGCCAGCAGCTTGGTCAGTAGCGGGGGCTACAATGAGCAGTTCTTC. Its translation: CASSLVSSGGYNEQFF. The full variable domain, its missing parts supplied by reference TRBV5-1 and TRBJ2-1, is KAGVTQTPRYLIKTRGQQVTLSCSPISGHRSVSWYQQTPGQGLQFLFEYFSETQRNKGNFPGRFSGRQFSNSRSEMNVSTLELGDSALYLCASSLVSSGGYNEQFFGPGTRLTVL.

This sequence joins TRBV27 and TRBJ2-5, with a possible D match to TRBD1 (5 bases). This CDR3 is built from 15 residues. Trimming took 1 base from V and 0 from J, leaving 9 bases between them. CDR1 and CDR2 (germline): MNHEY, SMNVEV (reference sequence). The CDR3 DNA sequence: TGTGCCAGCAGTTTATACAGGATGAACCAAGAGACCCAGTACTTC. As protein: CASSLYRMNQETQYF.

The rearrangement joins TRBV5-1 to TRBJ2-5; 10 nucleotides line up with TRBD1. The germline V gene encodes CDR1 SGHRS and CDR2 YFSETQ. The CDR3 length is 15 residues. V gave up 0 bases and J gave up 1 base; unmatched junction bases: 0. In DNA, the CDR3 is TGCGCCAGCAGCTTGGGGACAGGGGGCCAAGAGACCCAGTACTTC. It yields the protein CASSLGTGGQETQYF.

This rearrangement joins TRBV2 to TRBJ1-5, with 8 positions matching TRBD1. Per germline, CDR1 SNHLY and CDR2 FYNNEI. The V gene end was trimmed by 6 bases and the J gene end by 5 bases; junction bases not matched to a gene: 12. There are 16 residues in the CDR3. The CDR3 loop reads CASRESRTGGYQPQHF. As DNA, the CDR3 is TGTGCCAGCAGGGAAAGCCGAACAGGGGGTTATCAGCCCCAGCATTTT.

The chain has TRBV4-1 and TRBJ2-7; 9 bases line up with TRBD1. The germline V gene has CDR1 MGHRA and CDR2 YSYEKL. The CDR3 runs to 15 residues. J was trimmed by 6 bases and V by 0 bases; bases with no gene match: 6. In DNA, the CDR3 is TGCGCCAGCAGCCAAGATGGGGGACAGGGCAGCGAGCAGTACTTC. Encoded protein: CASSQDGGQGSEQYF.

The V call is TRBV24-1, the J call TRBJ2-1; D gene uncertain. Germline V gene lookup returns CDR1 KGHDR and CDR2 SFDVKD. Trimming stripped 3 bases from V and 13 bases from J, with 12 bases between. The CDR3 is made up of 12 amino acids. Here the CDR3 reads CATSDPLLRQFF. CDR3 coding DNA: TGTGCCACCAGTGATCCCCTGCTAAGACAGTTCTTC.

A few counts support this clone. V and J are TRBV6-5 and TRBJ2-5; no firm D call. The germline V and J ends were trimmed by 6 bases and 0 bases, with 8 bases remaining between them. The CDR3 length is 13 residues. CDR1 and CDR2 (germline): MNHEY, SVGAGI. The CDR3: CASRPHNQETQYF. CDR3 coding DNA: TGTGCCAGCAGGCCACACAACCAAGAGACCCAGTACTTC.

CDR3 coding DNA: TGTGCCAGCAGCTGGGGGGTGGGTGCCTACGAGCAGTACTTC. Its protein product is CASSWGVGAYEQYF. V is TRBV7-2 and J is TRBJ2-7, with a weak D call TRBD2 (6 bases). The length of the CDR3 is 14 residues. Germline CDR1 is SGHTA and CDR2 is FQGNSA. Trimming removed 4 bases from V and 2 bases from J, with 12 bases in between.

This clone was observed a handful of times. J is TRBJ1-5 and V is TRBV5-1; 9 bases are shared with TRBD1. The junction had 9 bases not matched to a gene; V was cut back by 5 bases and J by 6 bases. The CDR3 is 15 amino acids. Germline V gene lookup returns CDR1 SGHRS and CDR2 YFSETQ. CDR3 in amino acids: CASRPTGTGSQPQHF. In DNA, the CDR3 is TGCGCCAGCAGGCCCACCGGGACAGGGTCTCAGCCCCAGCATTTT.